The subject of this entry is one T cell receptor (beta chain). What it binds is unknown. The V end was cut by 4 bases, the J end by 2 bases, with 12 bases between. The V gene's germline CDR1 is SGHTA and CDR2 FQGTGA. The CDR3 length is 15 residues. Profiling relied on immunoSEQ multiplex PCR, and the TCRdb table lists in-frame clones only, not all of them. Here the sample spans roughly 93,000 clones, 75% to 85% being singletons. This sample stems from a study of radiotherapy plus CTLA-4 blockade in lung cancer. For the study at large: Objective responses were observed in 15% to 20% of patients, and disease control was achieved by about 30%. Study results and caveats: Increased serum interferon-beta after radiation also reportedly predicted response strongly.

Specimen: peripheral blood, collected from a patient treated with radiotherapy plus ipilimumab. This TCR was sampled from a human donor with non-small cell lung cancer who had a partial response to radiotherapy plus ipilimumab. The chain combines TRBV7-3 with TRBJ1-3, with D tentatively TRBD1 (5 bases). CDR3 protein: CASSSTAGAGNTIYF. CDR3 DNA sequence: TGTGCCAGCAGCTCCACGGCGGGGGCTGGAAACACCATATATTTT.